This T cell receptor (beta chain) stems from a study of T cell clusters in autoimmune cytopenias. TRB rearrangements were amplified by touch-down multiplex PCR with mixed TRB-A/B primers. TCRdb reprocessed the multiplex PCR reads and keeps a single row for each CDR3 protein, giving no DNA. This sample's table has 3,000 to 3,500 distinct CDR3 sequences. Findings of the study overall: Comparing secondary cytopenia with chronic lymphocytic leukemia showed no cluster-lack signature, apparently masked by lymphoma repertoire.

TRB was amplified from approximately 250 ng of peripheral blood genomic DNA per sample. This CDR3 is built from 12 residues. Germline V gives CDR1 MNHEY, CDR2 SMNVEV (reference sequence). By frequency, this clonotype registers medium-sized (0.01 to 0.1%). Its target is not known. The sequenced sample was peripheral blood. This TCR was sampled from a human donor with an autoimmune cytopenia, with autoimmune hepatitis or in good health (not recorded which). The chain combines TRBV27 with TRBJ1-1; TCRdb picks TRBD1, but there is no DNA to check that call. The CDR3 protein is CASRVGQGEAFF.